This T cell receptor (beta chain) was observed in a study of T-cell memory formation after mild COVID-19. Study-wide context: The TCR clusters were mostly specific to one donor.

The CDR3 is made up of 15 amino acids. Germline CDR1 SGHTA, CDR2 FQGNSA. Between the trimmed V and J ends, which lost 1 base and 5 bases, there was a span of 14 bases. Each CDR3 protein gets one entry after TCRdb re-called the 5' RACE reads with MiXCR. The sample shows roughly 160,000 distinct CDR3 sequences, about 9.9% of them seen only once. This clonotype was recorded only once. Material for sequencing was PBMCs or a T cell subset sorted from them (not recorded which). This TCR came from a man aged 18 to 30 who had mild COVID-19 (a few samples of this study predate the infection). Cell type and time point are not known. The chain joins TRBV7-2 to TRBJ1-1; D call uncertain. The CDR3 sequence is CASSLERHPGTEAFF. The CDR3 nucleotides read TGTGCCAGCAGCTTAGAGCGGCACCCGGGGACTGAAGCTTTCTTT.